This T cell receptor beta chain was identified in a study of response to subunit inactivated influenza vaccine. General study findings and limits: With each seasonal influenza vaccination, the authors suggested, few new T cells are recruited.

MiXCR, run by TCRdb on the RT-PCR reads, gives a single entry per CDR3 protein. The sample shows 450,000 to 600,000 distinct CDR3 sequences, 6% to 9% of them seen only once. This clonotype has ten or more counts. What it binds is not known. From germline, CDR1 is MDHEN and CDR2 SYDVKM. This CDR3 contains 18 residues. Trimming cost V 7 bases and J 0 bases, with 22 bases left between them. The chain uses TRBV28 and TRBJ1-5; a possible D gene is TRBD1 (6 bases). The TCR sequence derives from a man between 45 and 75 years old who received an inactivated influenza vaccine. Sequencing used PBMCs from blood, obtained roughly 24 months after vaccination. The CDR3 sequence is CASKPGTTGGNSNQPQHF. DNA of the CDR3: TGTGCCAGCAAACCCGGGACAACTGGGGGTAATAGCAATCAGCCCCAGCATTTT.